This TCR beta chain emerged from a study of T cell responses to AZD1222 COVID-19 vaccine. Second-dose intervals near 4 or 12 weeks were combined. Germline-derived CDR1 and CDR2 are MNHEY and SVGAGI. V was cut by 8 bases and J by 3 bases, with 13 bases left in between. CDR3 size: 13 residues. Clones were read by immunoSEQ multiplex PCR, and TCRdb kept only the in-frame ones, dropping some. The table includes about 170,000 clones, around nine tenths detected once. About this clone itself: Its antigen is not known.

Study results and limitations: Increases in Spike-specific TCR breadth and depth were seen after two AZD1222 doses.

This chain joins TRBV6-5 and TRBJ1-2; D is undetermined. Here the sequenced sample was peripheral blood, taken 28 days after the second AZD1222 dose. This TCR derives from an adult who received the AZD1222 COVID-19 vaccine. DNA of the CDR3: TGTGCCAGCGCTGAGGCAGTCTACTATGGCTACACCTTC. Amino acids: CASAEAVYYGYTF.